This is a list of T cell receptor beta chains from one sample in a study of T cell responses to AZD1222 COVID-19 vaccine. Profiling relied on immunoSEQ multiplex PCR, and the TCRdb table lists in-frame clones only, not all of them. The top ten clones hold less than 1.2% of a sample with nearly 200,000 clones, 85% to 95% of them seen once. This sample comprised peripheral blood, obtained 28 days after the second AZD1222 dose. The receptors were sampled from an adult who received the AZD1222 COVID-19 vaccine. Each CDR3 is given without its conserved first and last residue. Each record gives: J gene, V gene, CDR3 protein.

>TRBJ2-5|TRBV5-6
ASSSGTFQETQY
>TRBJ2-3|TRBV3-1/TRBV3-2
ASSPGIIAGGTYTQY
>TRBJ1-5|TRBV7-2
ASSLGPSNQPQH
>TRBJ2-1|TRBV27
ASSFLGTGSDEQF
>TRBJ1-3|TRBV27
ASSLSAQGPTGNSGNTIY
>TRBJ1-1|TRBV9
ASSAHPYVGQGARGRTEAF
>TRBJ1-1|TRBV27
ASSPGPIPNTEAF
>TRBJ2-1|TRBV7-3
ASSSQGRYEQF
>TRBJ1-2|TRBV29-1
SVTRGGVDYGYT
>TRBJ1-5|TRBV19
ASSPRRTNSNQPQH
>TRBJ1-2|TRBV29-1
GVETDSYGYT
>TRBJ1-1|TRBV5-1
ASSAGTNTEAF
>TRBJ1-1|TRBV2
ASTEDRQMNTEAF
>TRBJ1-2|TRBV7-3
ASSGQLFGYT
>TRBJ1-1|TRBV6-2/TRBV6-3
ASSYVLGGGWNTEAF
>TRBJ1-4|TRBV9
ASSVAGTGVEKLF
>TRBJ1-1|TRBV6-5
ASSRVSGNTEAF
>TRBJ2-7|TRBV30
ASGTGSSYEQY
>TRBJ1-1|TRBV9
ASSGRGRRALNTEAF
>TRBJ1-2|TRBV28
ASSPGTPYGYT
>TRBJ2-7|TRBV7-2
ASSSLPRGPYEQY
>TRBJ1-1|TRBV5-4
ASSRQGADAEAF
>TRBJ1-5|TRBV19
ASRRGRTSNQPQH
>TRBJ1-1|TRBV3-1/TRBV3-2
ASSESLGQIMNTEAF
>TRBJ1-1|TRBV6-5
ASRLTGGNTEAF
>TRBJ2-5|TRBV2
ASNQDGGMYQETQY
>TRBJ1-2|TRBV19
ASLKGSNYGYT
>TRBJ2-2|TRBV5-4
ASSFSGTGDTGELF
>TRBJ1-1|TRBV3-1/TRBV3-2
ASSGDSLGNTEAF
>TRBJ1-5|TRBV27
ASSGDRRYSNQPQH
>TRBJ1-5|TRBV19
ASSIQGGDQPQH
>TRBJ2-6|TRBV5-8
ASSFRQGDGANVLT
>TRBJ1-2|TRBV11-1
ASSLGGRSYGYT
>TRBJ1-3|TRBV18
ASSPPGSALSGNTIY
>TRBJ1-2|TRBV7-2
ASNVGGYYGYT
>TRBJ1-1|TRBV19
ASSPTGMNTEAF
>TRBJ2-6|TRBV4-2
ASSQDSGANVLT
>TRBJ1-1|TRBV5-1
ASSLSGVSGTEAF
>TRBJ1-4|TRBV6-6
ASSYSRDSHNEKLF
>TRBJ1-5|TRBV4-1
ASSQDLLAGQPQH
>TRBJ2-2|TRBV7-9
ASIQGADTGELF
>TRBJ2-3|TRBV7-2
ASSSSFTDTQY
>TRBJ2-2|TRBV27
ASRGSGGGYTGELF
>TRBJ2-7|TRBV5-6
ASSMSLYEQY
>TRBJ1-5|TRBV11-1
ASSVQGSQPQH
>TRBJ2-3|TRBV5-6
ASSEGLALPDTQY
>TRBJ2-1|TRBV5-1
ASGPGQNYNEQF
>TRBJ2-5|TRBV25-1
ASSVTDQETQY
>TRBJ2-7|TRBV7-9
ASSPGSEQY
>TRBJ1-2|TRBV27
ASSRQGEGGYT
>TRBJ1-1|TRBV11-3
ASSSGGEVTEAF
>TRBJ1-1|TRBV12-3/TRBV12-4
ASSPGLNTEAF
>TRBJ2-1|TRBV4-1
ASSQVAVFLRDEQF
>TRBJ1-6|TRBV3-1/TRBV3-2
ASSSPTVLGGTGHNGNNSPLH
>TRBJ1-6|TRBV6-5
ASRSSAGRPLH
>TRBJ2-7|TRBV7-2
ASTPTGGPYEQY
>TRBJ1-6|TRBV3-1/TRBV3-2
ASSPSMGASPLH
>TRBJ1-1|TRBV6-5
AIPSSTRMNTEAF
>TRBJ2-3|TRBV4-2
ASSQPDGTDTQY
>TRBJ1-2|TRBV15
ATSQGRTNYGYT